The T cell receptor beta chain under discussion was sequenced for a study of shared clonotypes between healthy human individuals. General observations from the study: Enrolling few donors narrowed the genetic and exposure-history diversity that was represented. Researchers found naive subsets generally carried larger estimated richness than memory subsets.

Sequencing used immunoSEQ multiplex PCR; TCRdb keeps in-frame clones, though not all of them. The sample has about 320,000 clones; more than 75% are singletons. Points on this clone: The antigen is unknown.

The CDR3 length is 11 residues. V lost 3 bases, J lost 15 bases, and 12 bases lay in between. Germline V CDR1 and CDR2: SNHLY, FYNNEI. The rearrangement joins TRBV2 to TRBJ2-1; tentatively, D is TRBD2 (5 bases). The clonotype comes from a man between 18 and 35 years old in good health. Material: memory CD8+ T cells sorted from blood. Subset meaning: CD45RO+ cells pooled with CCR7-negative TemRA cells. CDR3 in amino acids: CASSDEGGGFF. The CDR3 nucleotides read TGTGCCAGCAGTGATGAGGGCGGAGGGTTCTTC.